This T cell receptor beta chain was found in a study of shared clonotypes between healthy human individuals. Researchers ran the assay at a deep level. Genomic DNA belonging to each subset was distributed in equal measure over several immunoSEQ plates. Here immunoSEQ multiplex PCR was the method, and the copy in TCRdb shows in-frame clones only, minus some. The table includes about 330,000 clones, about nine tenths detected once. This CDR3 contains 11 residues. Germline V CDR1 and CDR2: MGHDK, SYGVNS. The V gene lost 2 bases and the J gene lost 16 bases, with 9 bases spanning the gap. The sequence was collected from a man between 18 and 29 years old in good health. The chain combines TRBV25-1 with TRBJ1-6; D gene unclear. Sequenced input: memory CD8+ T cells sorted from blood. The subset was: CD45RO+ cells pooled with CCR7-negative TemRA cells. The CDR3 DNA sequence: TGTGCCAGCAGTGAAATTGGAGTGCTCCACTTT. Amino acid sequence: CASSEIGVLHF.